A selection of T cell receptor beta chains follows, all from one sample in a study of cytomegalovirus exposure and HLA in healthy donors. Measured with immunoSEQ multiplex PCR; TCRdb has only the in-frame clones, and not every one. The table lists about 120,000 clones, about three quarters of them singletons. Material: PBMCs. The receptor source for this set is a middle-aged woman in good health and CMV-seropositive. The CDR3 runs from the conserved cysteine through the conserved F or W. Rows give clone size only sometimes, using once, few, many, or a class for an expanded clone.

cdr3_length	v_call	clone_size	j_call	cdr3_aa
14	TRBV7-6	NA	TRBJ2-1	CASSFSGGVNEQFF
14	TRBV14	NA	TRBJ1-2	CASSLRGRGDGYTF
13	TRBV10-3	few	TRBJ2-5	CAITAGPQETQYF
17	TRBV4-2	NA	TRBJ2-2	CASSQYAGRSNTGELFF
14	TRBV10-3	NA	TRBJ2-3	CALGLGGTTDTQYF
15	TRBV19	NA	TRBJ2-1	CASSIVWDWDNEQFF
15	TRBV10-3	NA	TRBJ1-5	CAISPDKGPGEPQHF
15	TRBV25-1	NA	TRBJ2-7	CASRPTLGLAYEQYF
14	TRBV4-2	once	TRBJ2-3	CASSRGGDTDTQYF
14	TRBV10-3	NA	TRBJ2-2	CAIKTSGNTGELFF
16	TRBV9	NA	TRBJ2-3	CASSVELAQSTDTQYF
16	TRBV19	NA	TRBJ1-5	CASSPTGRVGNQPQHF
14	TRBV11-2	NA	TRBJ1-6	CASSLEQGSSPLHF
15	TRBV11-2	few	TRBJ2-5	CASSLAGRRQETQYF
14	TRBV2	once	TRBJ1-5	CASSAGTGGWPQHF
15	TRBV5-1	NA	TRBJ1-4	CASSIGSAGNEKLFF
13	TRBV5-5	NA	TRBJ1-2	CASRPDPNYGYTF
16	TRBV29-1	NA	TRBJ2-3	CSVTWVDRPRADTQYF
15	TRBV19	NA	TRBJ1-2	CASSPGGGVAYGYTF
14	TRBV30	NA	TRBJ2-6	CAWSAAPGANVLTF
14	TRBV5-1	NA	TRBJ2-7	CASSPRDRTYEQYF
13	TRBV5-1	NA	TRBJ2-7	CASSFTGVGEQYF
16	TRBV5-1	NA	TRBJ1-3	CASSYAGILSGNTIYF
15	TRBV4-2	NA	TRBJ1-5	CASSQDRTGNQPQHF
13	TRBV30	NA	TRBJ1-1	CAWSLAGGTEAFF
16	TRBV7-8	NA	TRBJ2-3	CASSLMGGGSPDTQYF
16	TRBV4-1	NA	TRBJ1-5	CASSLGRGTGNQPQHF
15	TRBV5-1	NA	TRBJ2-7	CASSTTGQGPNEQYF
16	TRBV7-7	NA	TRBJ2-6	CASSSVREFGANVLTF